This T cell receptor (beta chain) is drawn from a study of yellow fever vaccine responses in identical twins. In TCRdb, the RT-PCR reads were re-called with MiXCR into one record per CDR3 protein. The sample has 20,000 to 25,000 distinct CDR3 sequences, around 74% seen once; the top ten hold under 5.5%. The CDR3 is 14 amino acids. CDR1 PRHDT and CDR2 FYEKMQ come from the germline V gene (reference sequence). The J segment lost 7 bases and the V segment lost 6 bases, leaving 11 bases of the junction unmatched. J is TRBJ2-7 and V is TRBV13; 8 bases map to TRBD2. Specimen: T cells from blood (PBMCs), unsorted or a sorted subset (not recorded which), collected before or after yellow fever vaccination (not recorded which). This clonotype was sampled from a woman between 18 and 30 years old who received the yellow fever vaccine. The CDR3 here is CASRPGLGLGEQYF. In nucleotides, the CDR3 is TGTGCCAGCAGACCGGGACTAGGGTTGGGGGAGCAGTACTTC.